The sequence of this TCR beta chain was determined in a study of OX40 agonist ivuxolimab in advanced cancers. The study, taken as a whole, reports: The study found that CD8+ T cells averaged more expanded clones than CD4+. Some of the nonresponding patients also showed low levels of normalized T-cell clonal expansion.

CDR1 and CDR2 from the germline V gene are DFQATT and SNEGSKA (reference sequence). Trimming took off 3 bases at V and 6 bases at J, with 8 bases between the two ends. The length of the CDR3 is 11 residues. Produced via immunoSEQ multiplex PCR; TCRdb's table is partial and in-frame only. The data show about 84,000 clones, approximately 92% seen once. A word on this clone: The target antigen is unknown.

The sample was CD4+ or CD8+ T cells sorted from blood, taken in a trial of the OX40 agonist ivuxolimab. This sequence was found in an adult with an advanced solid tumor such as melanoma, head and neck, liver or kidney cancer. This sequence joins TRBV20-1 and TRBJ1-1, with TRBD1 as a possible D gene (6 bases). The CDR3 loop is CSASTGSEAFF. CDR3 DNA sequence: TGCAGTGCTAGTACAGGGTCTGAAGCTTTCTTT.